This T cell receptor (beta chain) was obtained from a study of control samples from healthy donors and cancer patients. V lost 1 base and J 4 bases, leaving 8 bases between the germline ends. CDR1 and CDR2 from the germline V gene are LGHDT and YNNKEL (reference sequence). The CDR3 is made up of 14 amino acids. The repertoire was sequenced with immunoSEQ multiplex PCR; TCRdb's copy has only in-frame clones and lacks some. The sample yields some 120,000 clones, just under 90% seen once. Details on this clone: Other nucleotide sequences from this sample produce the same CDR3.

This sequence originates from a man aged 25 to 40 in good health. Sample: blood. The chain employs TRBV3-1 (or the pseudogene TRBV3-2) and TRBJ1-5; D possibly corresponds to TRBD1 (6 bases). CDR3 in DNA: TGTGCCAGCAGCCAAGGGACAGTTAATCAGCCCCAGCATTTT. Amino acids: CASSQGTVNQPQHF.